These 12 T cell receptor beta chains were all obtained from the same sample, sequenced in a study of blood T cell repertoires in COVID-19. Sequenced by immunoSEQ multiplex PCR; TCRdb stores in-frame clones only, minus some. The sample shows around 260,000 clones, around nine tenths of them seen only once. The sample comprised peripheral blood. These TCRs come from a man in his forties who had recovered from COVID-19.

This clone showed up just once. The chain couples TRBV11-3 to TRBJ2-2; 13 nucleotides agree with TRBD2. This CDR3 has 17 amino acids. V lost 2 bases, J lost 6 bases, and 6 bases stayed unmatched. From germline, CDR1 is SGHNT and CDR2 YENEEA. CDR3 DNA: TGTGCCAGCAGCTTAAGGACTAGCGGGGGCCCCGCCGGGGAGCTGTTTTTT. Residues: CASSLRTSGGPAGELFF.

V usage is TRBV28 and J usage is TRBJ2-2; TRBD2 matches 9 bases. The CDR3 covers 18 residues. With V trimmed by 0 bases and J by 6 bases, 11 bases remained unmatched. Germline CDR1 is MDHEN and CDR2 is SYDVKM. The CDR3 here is CASSLWAGGPGFPGELFF. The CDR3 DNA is TGTGCCAGCAGTTTATGGGCGGGAGGGCCCGGTTTTCCCGGGGAGCTGTTTTTT.

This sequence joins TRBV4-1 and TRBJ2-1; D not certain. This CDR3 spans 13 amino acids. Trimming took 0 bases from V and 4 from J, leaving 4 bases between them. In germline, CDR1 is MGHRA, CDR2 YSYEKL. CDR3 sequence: CASSQDLYNEQFF. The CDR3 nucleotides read TGCGCCAGCAGCCAAGATCTATACAATGAGCAGTTCTTC.

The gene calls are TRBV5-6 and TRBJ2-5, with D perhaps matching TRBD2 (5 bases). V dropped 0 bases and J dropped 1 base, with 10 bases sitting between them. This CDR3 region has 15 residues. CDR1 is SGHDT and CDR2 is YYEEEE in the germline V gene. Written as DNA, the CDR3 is TGTGCCAGCAGCTTGGGTACGAGGGCCCAAGAGACCCAGTACTTC. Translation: CASSLGTRAQETQYF.

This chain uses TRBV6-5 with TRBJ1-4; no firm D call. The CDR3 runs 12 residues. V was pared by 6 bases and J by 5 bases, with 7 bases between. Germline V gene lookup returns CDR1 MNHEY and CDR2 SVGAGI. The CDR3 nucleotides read TGTGCCAGCAGCTTTATAAATGAAAAACTGTTTTTT. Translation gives CASSFINEKLFF.

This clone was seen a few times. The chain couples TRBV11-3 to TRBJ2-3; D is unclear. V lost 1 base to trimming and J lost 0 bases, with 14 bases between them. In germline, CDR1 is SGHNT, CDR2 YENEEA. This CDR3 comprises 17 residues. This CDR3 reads CASSLGGRNPSTDTQYF. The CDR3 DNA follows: TGTGCCAGCAGCTTAGGCGGCCGGAACCCAAGCACAGATACGCAGTATTTT. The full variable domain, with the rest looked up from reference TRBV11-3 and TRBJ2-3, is EAGVVQSPRYKIIEKKQPVAFWCNPISGHNTLYWYLQNLGQGPELLIRYENEEAVDDSQLPKDRFSAERLKGVDSTLKIQPAELGDSAVYLCASSLGGRNPSTDTQYFGPGTRLTVL.

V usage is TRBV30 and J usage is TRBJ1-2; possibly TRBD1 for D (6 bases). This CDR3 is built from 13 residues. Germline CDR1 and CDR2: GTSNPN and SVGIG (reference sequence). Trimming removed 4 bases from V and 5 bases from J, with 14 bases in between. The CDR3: CAWNRDRLYGYTF. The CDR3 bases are TGTGCCTGGAACAGGGACCGATTGTATGGCTACACCTTC.

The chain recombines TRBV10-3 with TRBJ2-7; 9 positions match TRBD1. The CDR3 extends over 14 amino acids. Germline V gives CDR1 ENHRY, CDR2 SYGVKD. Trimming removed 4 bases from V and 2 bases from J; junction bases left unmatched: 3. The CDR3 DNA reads TGTGCCATCAGTGTAAACAGGGGGCCCTACGAGCAGTACTTC. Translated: CAISVNRGPYEQYF.

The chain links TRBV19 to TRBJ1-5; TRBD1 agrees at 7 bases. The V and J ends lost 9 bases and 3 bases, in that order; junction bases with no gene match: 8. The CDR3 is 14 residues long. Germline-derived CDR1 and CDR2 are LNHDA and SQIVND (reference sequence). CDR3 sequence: CARSRDRDNQPQHF. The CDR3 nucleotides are TGTGCCAGATCGAGGGACAGAGACAATCAGCCCCAGCATTTT.

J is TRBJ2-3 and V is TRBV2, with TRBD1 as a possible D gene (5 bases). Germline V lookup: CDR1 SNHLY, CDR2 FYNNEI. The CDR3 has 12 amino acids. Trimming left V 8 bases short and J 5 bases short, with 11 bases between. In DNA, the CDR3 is TGTGCCAGCTCTGTAAGGGGAGATACGCAGTATTTT. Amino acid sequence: CASSVRGDTQYF. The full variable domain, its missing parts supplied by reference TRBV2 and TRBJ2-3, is EPEVTQTPSHQVTQMGQEVILRCVPISNHLYFYWYRQILGQKVEFLVSFYNNEISEKSEIFDDQFSVERPDGSNFTLKIRSTKLEDSAMYFCASSVRGDTQYFGPGTRLTVL.

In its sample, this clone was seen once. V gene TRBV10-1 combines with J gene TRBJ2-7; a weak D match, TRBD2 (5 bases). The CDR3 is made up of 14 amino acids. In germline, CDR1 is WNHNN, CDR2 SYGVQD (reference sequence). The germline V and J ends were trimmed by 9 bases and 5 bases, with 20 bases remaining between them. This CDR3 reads CASRGLLGIHEQYF. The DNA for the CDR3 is TGCGCCAGTAGAGGACTCCTGGGGATCCACGAGCAGTACTTC.

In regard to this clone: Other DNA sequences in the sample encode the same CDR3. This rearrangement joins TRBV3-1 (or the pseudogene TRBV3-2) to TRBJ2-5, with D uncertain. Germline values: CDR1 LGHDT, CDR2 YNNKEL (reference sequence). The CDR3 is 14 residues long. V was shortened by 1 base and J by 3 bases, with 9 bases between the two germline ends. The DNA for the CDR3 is TGTGCCAGCAGCCAAGCTAGTGGTAAAGAGACCCAGTACTTC. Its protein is CASSQASGKETQYF.